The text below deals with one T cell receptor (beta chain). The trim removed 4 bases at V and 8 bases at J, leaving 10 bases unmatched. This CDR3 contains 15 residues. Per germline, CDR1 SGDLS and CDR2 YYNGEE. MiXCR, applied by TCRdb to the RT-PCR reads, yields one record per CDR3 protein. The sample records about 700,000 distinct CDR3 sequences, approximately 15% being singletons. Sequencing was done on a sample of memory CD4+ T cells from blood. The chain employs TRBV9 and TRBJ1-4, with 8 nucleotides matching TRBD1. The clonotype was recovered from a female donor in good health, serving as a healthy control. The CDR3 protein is CASSPRQGSREKLFF. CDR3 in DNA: TGTGCCAGCAGCCCCCGACAGGGGTCGAGAGAAAAACTGTTTTTT.